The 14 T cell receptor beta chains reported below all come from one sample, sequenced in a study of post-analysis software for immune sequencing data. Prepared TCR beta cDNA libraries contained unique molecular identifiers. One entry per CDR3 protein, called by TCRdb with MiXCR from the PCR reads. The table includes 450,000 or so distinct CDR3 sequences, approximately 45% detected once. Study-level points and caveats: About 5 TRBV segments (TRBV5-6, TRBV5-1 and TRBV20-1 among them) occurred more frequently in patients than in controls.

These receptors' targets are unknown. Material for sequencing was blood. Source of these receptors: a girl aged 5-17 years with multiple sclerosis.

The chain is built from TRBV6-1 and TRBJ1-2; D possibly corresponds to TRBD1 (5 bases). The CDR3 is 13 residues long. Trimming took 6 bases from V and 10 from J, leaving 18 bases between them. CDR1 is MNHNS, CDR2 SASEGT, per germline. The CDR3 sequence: CASRVSLGHDYTF. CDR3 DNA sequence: TGTGCCAGCAGGGTAAGCCTTGGACACGACTACACCTTC.

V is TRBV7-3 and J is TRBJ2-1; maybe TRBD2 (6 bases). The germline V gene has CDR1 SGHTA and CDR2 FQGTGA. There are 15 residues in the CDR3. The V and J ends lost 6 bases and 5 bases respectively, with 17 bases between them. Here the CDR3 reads CASSQAGSSNNEQFF. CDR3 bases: TGTGCCAGCAGTCAAGCCGGGAGCTCAAACAATGAGCAGTTCTTC.

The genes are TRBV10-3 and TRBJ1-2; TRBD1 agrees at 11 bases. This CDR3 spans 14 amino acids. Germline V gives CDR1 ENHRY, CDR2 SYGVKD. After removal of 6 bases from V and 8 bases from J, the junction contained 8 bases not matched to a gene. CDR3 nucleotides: TGTGCCATCAGCCTCGGACAGGGGGCCAACGGCTACACCTTC. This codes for CAISLGQGANGYTF.

For the CDR3, the DNA is TGCAGTGCTATCCTGGGAGGGAGCAATCAGCCCCAGCATTTT. Translated, it gives CSAILGGSNQPQHF. J is TRBJ1-5 and V is TRBV20-1; no clear D gene. This CDR3 spans 14 amino acids. CDR1 is DFQATT, CDR2 SNEGSKA, per germline (reference sequence). The germline V and J ends were trimmed by 4 bases and 1 base, with 11 bases remaining between them.

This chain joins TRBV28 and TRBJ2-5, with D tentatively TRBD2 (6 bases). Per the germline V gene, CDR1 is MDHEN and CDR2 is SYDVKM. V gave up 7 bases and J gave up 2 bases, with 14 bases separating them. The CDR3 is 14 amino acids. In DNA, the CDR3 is TGTGCCAGCACCTTGGGGGGACCTCAAGAGACCCAGTACTTC. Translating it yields CASTLGGPQETQYF. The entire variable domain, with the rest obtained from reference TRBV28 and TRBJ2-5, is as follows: DVKVTQSSRYLVKRTGEKVFLECVQDMDHENMFWYRQDPGLGLRLIYFSYDVKMKEKGDIPEGYSVSREKKERFSLILESASTNQTSMYLCASTLGGPQETQYFGPGTRLLVL.

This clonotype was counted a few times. CDR3 sequence: CSVDDYYEQYF. The CDR3 nucleotides read TGCAGCGTTGACGACTACTACGAGCAGTACTTC. The gene calls are TRBV29-1 and TRBJ2-7; D possibly corresponds to TRBD2 (5 bases). The germline V and J ends were trimmed by 3 bases and 3 bases, with 6 bases remaining between them. The CDR3 consists of 11 residues. The V gene's germline CDR1 is SQVTM and CDR2 ANQGSEA.

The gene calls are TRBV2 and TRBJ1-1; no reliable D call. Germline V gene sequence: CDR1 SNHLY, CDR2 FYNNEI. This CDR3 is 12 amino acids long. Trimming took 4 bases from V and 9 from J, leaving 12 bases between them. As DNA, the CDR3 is TGTGCCAGCAGTGTTGCGACACTTAAAGCTTTCTTT. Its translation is CASSVATLKAFF.

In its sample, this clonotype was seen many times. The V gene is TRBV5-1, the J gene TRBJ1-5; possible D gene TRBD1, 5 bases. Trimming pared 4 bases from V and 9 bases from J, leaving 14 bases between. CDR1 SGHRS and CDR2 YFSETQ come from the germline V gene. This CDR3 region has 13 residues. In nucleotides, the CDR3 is TGCGCCAGCAGCACAACAGGTGCGTGGCCCCAGCATTTT. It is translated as CASSTTGAWPQHF.

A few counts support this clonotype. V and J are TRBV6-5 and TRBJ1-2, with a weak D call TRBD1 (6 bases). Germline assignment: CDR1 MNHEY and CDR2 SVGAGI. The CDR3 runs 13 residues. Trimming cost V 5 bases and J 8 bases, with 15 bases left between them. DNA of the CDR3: TGTGCCAGCAGTCTCGACGGGGGGCAAGGCTACACCTTC. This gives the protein CASSLDGGQGYTF.

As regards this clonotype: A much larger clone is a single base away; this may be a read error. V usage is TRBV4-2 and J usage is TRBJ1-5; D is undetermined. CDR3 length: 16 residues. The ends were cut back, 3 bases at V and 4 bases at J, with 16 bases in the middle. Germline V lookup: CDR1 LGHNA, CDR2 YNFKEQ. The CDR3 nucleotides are TGTGCCAGCAGCCACGAGGAGAGGGCTAGGAATCAGCCCCAGCATTTT. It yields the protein CASSHEERARNQPQHF.

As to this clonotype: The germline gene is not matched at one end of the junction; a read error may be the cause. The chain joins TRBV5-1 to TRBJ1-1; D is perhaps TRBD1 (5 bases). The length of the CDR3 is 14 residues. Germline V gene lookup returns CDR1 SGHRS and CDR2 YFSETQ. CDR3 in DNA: TGCGCCAGCACCTTGACTCAGGGTGGTGCTGAAGCTTTCTTT. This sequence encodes CASTLTQGGAEAFF.

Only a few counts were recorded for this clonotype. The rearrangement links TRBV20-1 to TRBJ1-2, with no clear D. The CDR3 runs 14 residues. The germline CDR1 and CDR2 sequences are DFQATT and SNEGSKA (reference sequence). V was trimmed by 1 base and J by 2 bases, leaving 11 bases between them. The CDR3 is CSARGAETNYGYTF. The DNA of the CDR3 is TGCAGTGCTAGAGGTGCAGAAACCAACTATGGCTACACCTTC.

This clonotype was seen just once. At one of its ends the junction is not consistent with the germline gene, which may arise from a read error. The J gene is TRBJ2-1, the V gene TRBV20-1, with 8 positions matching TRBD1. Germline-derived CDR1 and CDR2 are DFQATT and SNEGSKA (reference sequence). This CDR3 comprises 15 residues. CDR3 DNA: TGCAGTGCTAGAGACGACAGGGGAATCTACGATGAGCAGTTCTTC. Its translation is CSARDDRGIYDEQFF.

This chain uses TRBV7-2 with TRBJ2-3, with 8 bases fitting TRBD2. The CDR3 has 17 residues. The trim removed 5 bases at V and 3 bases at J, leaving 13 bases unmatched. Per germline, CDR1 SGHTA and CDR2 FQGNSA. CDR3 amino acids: CASSLRSVLAATDTQYF. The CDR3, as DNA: TGTGCCAGCAGCCTAAGATCGGTACTAGCGGCAACAGATACGCAGTATTTT.